This TCR beta chain appears in the sequencing data of a study of shared clonotypes between healthy human individuals. V was pared by 7 bases and J by 4 bases, with 10 bases of the junction left unmatched. The length of the CDR3 is 15 residues. Germline V gene data show CDR1 as LNHDA and CDR2 as SQIVND (reference sequence). Study-wide findings and caveats: When compared with the clonotypes that were shared by all four sorted-subset donors, the non-shared clonotypes turned out to have lower generation probabilities. Clonotypes that were shared across a handful of donors made up around 5% of naive CD4 clonotypes. Rarefaction analysis demonstrated incomplete sorted-subset sequencing notwithstanding large depth.

The repertoire was sequenced with immunoSEQ multiplex PCR; TCRdb's copy has only in-frame clones and lacks some. The data show 500,000 to 550,000 clones, roughly 95% seen once. As regards this clone: Its antigen remains unidentified.

The sequence was collected from a woman aged 30 to 39 in good health. Material for sequencing was naive CD4+ T cells sorted from blood. The subset was: CD45RA+ positively selected. V usage is TRBV19 and J usage is TRBJ1-2, with 9 bases that match TRBD1. Written as DNA, the CDR3 is TGTGCCAGTAAACCCGGACAGGGGTTCATCTATGGCTACACCTTC. Translation: CASKPGQGFIYGYTF.